The 14 T cell receptor beta chains listed next were all sequenced from one sample in a study of shared clonotypes between healthy human individuals. The protocol was immunoSEQ multiplex PCR, while the TCRdb copy is restricted to in-frame clones and leaves out a portion. The sample shows 400,000 to 600,000 clones, around 79% of them seen only once. The sequenced material came from PBMCs. The source of these receptors is a woman aged 40 to 49 in good health. Some clones in this sample may be carry-over from other donors' samples.

The chain employs TRBV28 and TRBJ2-7; no firm D call. The CDR3 contains 12 residues. Per the germline V gene, CDR1 is MDHEN and CDR2 is SYDVKM. Trimming pared 6 bases from V and 1 base from J, leaving 7 bases between. The CDR3 DNA is TGTGCCAGCAGGGAAAATTCCTACGAGCAGTACTTC. Translated: CASRENSYEQYF.

The chain carries TRBV2 and TRBJ2-5; D is uncertain. This CDR3 comprises 10 residues. Germline-derived CDR1 and CDR2 are SNHLY and FYNNEI. Trimming took 8 bases from V and 4 from J, leaving 5 bases between them. The CDR3 reads CASVSETQYF. The CDR3 DNA is TGTGCCAGCGTGTCAGAGACCCAGTACTTC.

The chain has TRBV18 and TRBJ2-2; D gene ambiguous. The ends were cut back, 2 bases at V and 7 bases at J, with 11 bases in the middle. CDR3 size: 14 residues. Germline V lookup: CDR1 KGHSH, CDR2 LQKENI. The CDR3 bases are TGTGCCAGCTCACCAGCGACTTCCGGCGGGGAGCTGTTTTTT. Protein: CASSPATSGGELFF.

J is TRBJ2-1 and V is TRBV5-1; 8 bases map to TRBD1. V dropped 2 bases and J dropped 5; count of bases not matched to a gene: 3. This CDR3 is built from 14 residues. The germline CDR1 and CDR2 sequences are SGHRS and YFSETQ. The CDR3 DNA reads TGCGCCAGCAGCTTTGCGGGACAGGACAATGAGCAGTTCTTC. It specifies CASSFAGQDNEQFF.

This clone appeared once. The genes are TRBV10-1 and TRBJ1-3; tentatively, D is TRBD1 (5 bases). Trimming removed 3 bases from V and 0 bases from J, with 12 bases in between. CDR1 is WNHNN, CDR2 SYGVQD, per germline (reference sequence). The CDR3 extends over 16 amino acids. The CDR3 bases are TGCGCCAGCAGTGAATCCGGGACCTTCTCTGGAAACACCATATATTTT. Its protein product is CASSESGTFSGNTIYF.

The chain is built from TRBV5-4 and TRBJ2-2, with D hard to call. CDR1 is SGHNT and CDR2 is YYREEE in the germline V gene (reference sequence). The germline V and J ends were trimmed by 4 bases and 5 bases, with 24 bases remaining between them. The CDR3 totals 18 residues. Written as DNA, the CDR3 is TGTGCCAGCAGCCCAATTAAAGGGCTGAGAGAAGGGACCGGGGAGCTGTTTTTT. Protein sequence: CASSPIKGLREGTGELFF.

The sample holds one count of this clone. This CDR3 is also generated by other DNA sequences in the sample. The chain combines TRBV7-9 with TRBJ2-7; a possible D gene is TRBD2 (5 bases). The CDR3 length is 13 residues. Germline V gives CDR1 SEHNR, CDR2 FQNEAQ (reference sequence). Trimming removed 1 base from V and 4 bases from J, with 8 bases in between. The CDR3 nucleotides read TGTGCCAGCAGCTTAGATAGCGCTTACGAGCAGTACTTC. Translated, it gives CASSLDSAYEQYF.

This chain links TRBV10-3 with TRBJ2-1, with 13 bases aligning to TRBD2. The V segment lost 8 bases and the J segment 6 bases; nucleotides outside the gene matches: 4. Germline V gene data show CDR1 as ENHRY and CDR2 as SYGVKD. The CDR3 is made up of 14 amino acids. The CDR3 loop is CAIGRTSGGNEQFF. DNA of the CDR3: TGTGCCATCGGGCGGACTAGCGGGGGCAATGAGCAGTTCTTC.

The chain carries TRBV28 and TRBJ2-7; tentatively, D is TRBD1 (6 bases). Per germline, CDR1 MDHEN and CDR2 SYDVKM. The CDR3 is made up of 17 amino acids. Trimming shortened V by 6 bases and J by 2 bases, and 23 bases separated the two germline ends. CDR3 DNA sequence: TGTGCCAGCAGCTCCCCTGCGCAGGGGTCAAAGCCCTACGAGCAGTACTTC. This encodes CASSSPAQGSKPYEQYF.

The chain has TRBV5-4 and TRBJ2-7, with D maybe TRBD1 (5 bases). The CDR3 loop spans 14 amino acids. Germline CDR1 is SGHNT and CDR2 is YYREEE (reference sequence). Trimming left V 4 bases short and J 2 bases short, with 13 bases between. The CDR3 loop reads CASSKFGAPYEQYF. The CDR3 DNA reads TGTGCCAGCAGCAAGTTTGGGGCCCCCTACGAGCAGTACTTC.

The chain combines TRBV15 with TRBJ1-2; TRBD1 matches 10 bases. The germline V gene encodes CDR1 LNHNV and CDR2 YYDKDF (reference sequence). The CDR3 runs to 14 residues. Germline trimming cut 5 bases from V and 8 bases from J; bases unmatched to any gene: 8. The CDR3 loop is CATSLDRGLSGYTF. The CDR3 region has the DNA TGTGCCACCAGCCTGGACAGGGGGTTGAGCGGCTACACCTTC.

Here the CDR3 DNA reads TGTGCCAGCAGTGTAGAGGCGGGAACCTACAATGAGCAGTTCTTC. Its translation: CASSVEAGTYNEQFF. The rearrangement joins TRBV6-4 to TRBJ2-1, with D maybe TRBD2 (6 bases). CDR1 MRHNA and CDR2 SNTAGT come from the germline V gene. The V end lost 4 bases, the J end lost 2 bases, and 12 bases lay between the germline ends. CDR3 length: 15 residues.

V usage is TRBV6-5 and J usage is TRBJ1-5; D gene ambiguous. Germline CDR1 and CDR2: MNHEY and SVGAGI. The CDR3 has 13 residues. V was shortened by 2 bases and J by 9 bases, with 11 bases between the two germline ends. The CDR3 sequence is CASSYHTSGPQHF. In nucleotides, the CDR3 is TGTGCCAGCAGTTACCACACCAGTGGGCCCCAGCATTTT.

The rearrangement links TRBV7-2 to TRBJ1-1; maybe TRBD1 (6 bases). V lost 0 bases to trimming and J lost 4 bases, with 12 bases between them. The germline CDR1 and CDR2 sequences are SGHTA and FQGNSA. The CDR3 is made up of 15 amino acids. The DNA of the CDR3 is TGTGCCAGCAGCTTAGCGTGGGGGCTGGGCACTGAAGCTTTCTTT. Translated, it gives CASSLAWGLGTEAFF. Full variable domain (remainder filled in from reference TRBV7-2 and TRBJ1-1): GAGVSQSPSNKVTEKGKDVELRCDPISGHTALYWYRQSLGQGLEFLIYFQGNSAPDKSGLPSDRFSAERTGGSVSTLTIQRTQQEDSAVYLCASSLAWGLGTEAFFGQGTRLTVV.